This TCR beta chain appears in the sequencing data of a study of cytomegalovirus exposure and HLA in healthy donors. PCR primers comprised 60 Vbeta and 13 Jbeta primers. Measured with immunoSEQ multiplex PCR; TCRdb has only the in-frame clones, and not every one. The sample lists 100,000 to 150,000 clones, around four fifths occurring once. CDR3 length: 15 amino acids. The germline V gene encodes CDR1 LNHDA and CDR2 SQIVND (reference sequence). V shed 4 bases and J shed 0 bases, with 12 bases lying between them. General study findings and limits: Across donors, presence/absence analyses took sequencing depth to be roughly uniform.

In regard to this clone: Its antigen is not known.

The receptor's source is a woman aged 35 to 49 in good health and CMV-seropositive. Sequencing was done on a sample of PBMCs. This chain links TRBV19 with TRBJ1-1, with D possibly matching TRBD1 (6 bases). CDR3 coding DNA: TGTGCCAGTAGTACGGCAGGGGCGATGAACACTGAAGCTTTCTTT. This translates into CASSTAGAMNTEAFF.